The 32 T cell receptor beta chains below come from one sample, sequenced in a study of blood T cell repertoires in COVID-19. TCRdb keeps only in-frame clones here, not all; method: immunoSEQ multiplex PCR. The sample consists of approximately 300,000 clones, approximately 89% of them appearing once. Source material: PBMCs or T cells enriched from blood (not recorded which). These receptors were obtained from a woman aged 30 to 39 who had recovered from COVID-19.

The chain links TRBV10-2 to TRBJ2-7; a possible D gene is TRBD1 (5 bases). Trimming stripped 5 bases from V and 2 bases from J, with 10 bases between. The CDR3 is 13 amino acids. Germline CDR1 is WSHSY and CDR2 is SAAADI. The CDR3 nucleotides read TGCGCCAGCAGTTTGACAGTCACCTACGAGCAGTACTTC. Translated, it gives CASSLTVTYEQYF.

V gene TRBV5-5 combines with J gene TRBJ1-1, with D possibly matching TRBD1 (6 bases). In germline, CDR1 is SGHKS, CDR2 YYEKEE (reference sequence). The CDR3 contains 13 residues. With 5 bases removed from V and 1 base from J, the gap between germline ends came to 9 bases. The CDR3 loop reads CASRGGPNTEAFF. DNA of the CDR3: TGTGCCAGCAGGGGGGGGCCGAACACTGAAGCTTTCTTT.

The V and J genes are TRBV7-2 and TRBJ2-7; TRBD1 agrees at 10 bases. There are 16 residues in the CDR3. Per the germline V gene, CDR1 is SGHTA and CDR2 is FQGNSA. V trimming: 1 base; J trimming: 7 bases; junction bases outside the gene matches: 10. CDR3 loop: CASSLGFGTGVEEQYF. The CDR3 nucleotides are TGTGCCAGCAGCTTAGGATTCGGGACAGGGGTCGAAGAGCAGTACTTC.

V is TRBV5-1 and J is TRBJ2-3; 9 nucleotides agree with TRBD2. CDR1 SGHRS and CDR2 YFSETQ come from the germline V gene. The CDR3 consists of 15 residues. Trimming removed 2 bases from V and 6 bases from J; junction bases left unmatched: 7. The CDR3 region is CASSFVAGEGDTQYF. The CDR3, as DNA: TGCGCCAGCAGCTTTGTAGCGGGAGAAGGTGATACGCAGTATTTT.

A few counts support this clone. The chain uses TRBV1 and TRBJ2-7; TRBD2 was called by the table and not checked on the DNA. TRBV1 is a recognized pseudogene. CDR3 length equals 13 residues. The CDR3 nucleotides are TGCACCAGTATCGTAGCGGGGAACTACGAGCAGTACTTC. The encoded protein is CTSIVAGNYEQYF.

The chain is built from TRBV30 and TRBJ2-1; D perhaps matches TRBD2 (5 bases). Trimming shortened V by 4 bases and J by 7 bases, and 14 bases separated the two germline ends. Germline V gene data show CDR1 as GTSNPN and CDR2 as SVGIG (reference sequence). The CDR3 has 13 amino acids. The CDR3 region has the DNA TGTGCCTGGACTAGCTCCCCATATAATGAGCAGTTCTTC. Translated: CAWTSSPYNEQFF.

This sequence joins TRBV5-1 and TRBJ2-7, with TRBD1 matching over 8 bases. CDR3 length equals 17 residues. Germline CDR1 is SGHRS and CDR2 is YFSETQ. V shed 4 bases and J 5 bases; nucleotides not matched to a gene: 17. The CDR3, as DNA: TGCGCCAGCAGCCTGGGGCAATCCGGGACAGGTAGGGACGAGCAGTACTTC. This encodes CASSLGQSGTGRDEQYF.

As for this clone: Different DNA sequences within this sample yield the same CDR3. J is TRBJ2-7 and V is TRBV29-1; weak D call: TRBD2 (5 bases). The V gene lost 3 bases and the J gene lost 3 bases, with 6 bases spanning the gap. This CDR3 has 11 amino acids. From germline, CDR1 is SQVTM and CDR2 ANQGSEA. In nucleotides, the CDR3 is TGCAGCGTTGACCGGGGCTACGAGCAGTACTTC. Protein product: CSVDRGYEQYF.

The chain recombines TRBV4-1 with TRBJ1-1; D is undetermined. Germline CDR1 MGHRA, CDR2 YSYEKL. This CDR3 comprises 14 residues. V was trimmed by 7 bases and J by 0 bases, leaving 12 bases between them. CDR3 nucleotides: TGCGCCAGCACGCGGAGTTTTATGAACACTGAAGCTTTCTTT. As protein: CASTRSFMNTEAFF.

The V and J genes are TRBV21-1 and TRBJ2-1; the table's D gene call, TRBD1, was not cross checked with the DNA. TRBV21-1 represents a pseudogene. The CDR3 covers 21 residues. CDR3 amino acids: CASSKALFEAGDRGSYNEQFF. DNA of the CDR3: TGTGCCAGCAGCAAAGCGCTTTTCGAGGCGGGGGACAGGGGTAGTTACAATGAGCAGTTCTTC.

V gene TRBV28 combines with J gene TRBJ1-1, with TRBD1 identical over 10 bases. V shed 5 bases and J 1 base; nucleotides not matched to a gene: 7. Germline-derived CDR1 and CDR2 are MDHEN and SYDVKM. The CDR3 loop spans 16 amino acids. The CDR3 bases are TGTGCCAGCAGTCCCCTCGGGACAGGGGCGAACACTGAAGCTTTCTTT. It translates to CASSPLGTGANTEAFF.

V gene TRBV6-5 combines with J gene TRBJ2-7, with 7 bases matching TRBD1. CDR1 is MNHEY, CDR2 SVGAGI, per germline. The CDR3 spans 14 residues. The V segment lost 7 bases and the J segment 1 base; nucleotides outside the gene matches: 7. The CDR3 sequence is CASTTDRASYEQYF. CDR3 coding DNA: TGTGCCAGCACTACAGACAGGGCGTCCTACGAGCAGTACTTC.

The rearrangement uses TRBV6-5 and TRBJ1-1; no firm D call. V lost 0 bases to trimming and J lost 2 bases, with 10 bases between them. The CDR3 runs 15 residues. The germline V gene has CDR1 MNHEY and CDR2 SVGAGI. The CDR3 loop reads CASSYSRPQNTEAFF. DNA for the CDR3: TGTGCCAGCAGTTACTCGAGGCCACAAAACACTGAAGCTTTCTTT.

The V gene is TRBV30, the J gene TRBJ1-2, with a possible D match to TRBD1 (5 bases). CDR1 is GTSNPN and CDR2 is SVGIG in the germline V gene (reference sequence). The CDR3 has 12 residues. Deletions cut 4 bases from V and 8 bases from J, with 14 bases between. The chain's CDR3 is CAWTQWDSGYTF. CDR3 in DNA: TGTGCCTGGACACAGTGGGACTCGGGCTACACCTTC.

V is TRBV18 and J is TRBJ2-2; 10 nucleotides align to TRBD1. Germline CDR1 reads KGHSH; CDR2 reads LQKENI. The junction had 5 bases not matched to a gene; V was cut back by 2 bases and J by 5 bases. CDR3 size: 16 residues. CDR3 amino acids: CASSPRGQGITGELFF. The CDR3 DNA follows: TGTGCCAGCTCACCAAGGGGACAGGGGATAACCGGGGAGCTGTTTTTT.

The rearrangement uses TRBV5-1 and TRBJ1-1; 7 positions match TRBD1. J was trimmed by 4 bases and V by 0 bases; bases with no gene match: 6. The CDR3 sequence is 15 residues long. Germline V CDR1 and CDR2: SGHRS, YFSETQ. In DNA, the CDR3 is TGCGCCAGCAGCTTGGTGACAGGGTATAGCACTGAAGCTTTCTTT. It specifies CASSLVTGYSTEAFF.

The chain uses TRBV5-1 and TRBJ2-5; 8 nucleotides match TRBD2. V lost 3 bases and J lost 4; bases outside the gene matches: 5. Germline V gene lookup returns CDR1 SGHRS and CDR2 YFSETQ. CDR3 size: 14 residues. The CDR3 nucleotides are TGCGCCAGCAGCTCGCTGAGCGGGAGAGAGACCCAGTACTTC. Translating gives CASSSLSGRETQYF.

This sequence joins TRBV18 and TRBJ2-1; 10 bases line up with TRBD1. Unmatched junction bases numbered 0, after V lost 0 bases and J lost 7 bases. Germline V gene lookup returns CDR1 KGHSH and CDR2 LQKENI. The CDR3 totals 14 residues. This chain's CDR3 is CASSPPDRGNEQFF. CDR3 in DNA: TGTGCCAGCTCACCACCGGACAGGGGGAATGAGCAGTTCTTC. Combining the CDR3 with reference TRBV18 and TRBJ2-1 gives the whole variable domain NAGVMQNPRHLVRRRGQEARLRCSPMKGHSHVYWYRQLPEEGLKFMVYLQKENIIDESGMPKERFSAEFPKEGPSILRIQQVVRGDSAAYFCASSPPDRGNEQFFGPGTRLTVL.

The J gene is TRBJ2-1, the V gene TRBV28; 10 nucleotides match TRBD1. The germline CDR1 and CDR2 sequences are MDHEN and SYDVKM. V shed 2 bases and J 3 bases; nucleotides not matched to a gene: 7. CDR3 length: 17 residues. CDR3 in amino acids: CASSLTSGTGDYNEQFF. The CDR3 DNA sequence: TGTGCCAGCAGTTTAACATCAGGGACAGGGGACTACAATGAGCAGTTCTTC.

The chain employs TRBV7-9 and TRBJ1-4; no firm D call. V gave up 1 base and J gave up 12 bases, with 15 bases separating them. The germline V gene has CDR1 SEHNR and CDR2 FQNEAQ (reference sequence). This CDR3 has 14 amino acids. This chain's CDR3 is CASSLEDLGGQLFF. DNA for the CDR3: TGTGCCAGCAGCTTAGAAGATTTGGGAGGACAACTGTTTTTT.

This clone was counted between two and nine times. The genes are TRBV29-1 and TRBJ1-2; TRBD1 agrees at 9 bases. V shed 7 bases and J 2 bases; nucleotides not matched to a gene: 5. The germline V gene has CDR1 SQVTM and CDR2 ANQGSEA. The CDR3 is 13 amino acids. CDR3 in amino acids: CSAGDRDNYGYTF. In DNA form, the CDR3 reads TGCAGCGCTGGGGACAGGGACAACTATGGCTACACCTTC.

This rearrangement joins TRBV19 to TRBJ1-5, with D unresolved. V gave up 4 bases and J gave up 5 bases, with 12 bases separating them. The CDR3 contains 14 residues. The germline V gene encodes CDR1 LNHDA and CDR2 SQIVND (reference sequence). CDR3: CASSKRRPDQPQHF. CDR3 bases: TGTGCCAGTAGTAAGAGGCGTCCGGATCAGCCCCAGCATTTT. Variable domain in full (rest from reference TRBV19 and TRBJ1-5): DGGITQSPKYLFRKEGQNVTLSCEQNLNHDAMYWYRQDPGQGLRLIYYSQIVNDFQKGDIAEGYSVSREKKESFPLTVTSAQKNPTAFYLCASSKRRPDQPQHFGDGTRLSIL.

V gene TRBV11-3 combines with J gene TRBJ2-1, with TRBD2 identical over 8 bases. After removal of 0 bases from V and 8 bases from J, the junction contained 9 bases not matched to a gene. Looked up from germline, CDR1 is SGHNT and CDR2 is YENEEA. CDR3 length equals 16 residues. The DNA for the CDR3 is TGTGCCAGCAGCTTAGACCCCCCAGCGGGAGCGGATGAGCAGTTCTTC. It yields the protein CASSLDPPAGADEQFF.

The chain recombines TRBV12-5 with TRBJ2-5, with 10 bases aligning to TRBD2. This CDR3 is 16 amino acids long. V shed 0 bases, J shed 5 bases, and the junction held 6 bases outside the gene matches. Germline CDR1 is LGHNT and CDR2 is FRNRAP. The CDR3 sequence: CASGLVAGGPRETQYF. CDR3 bases: TGTGCTAGTGGTTTGGTAGCGGGAGGGCCGAGGGAGACCCAGTACTTC.

The chain uses TRBV30 and TRBJ2-5; TRBD2 agrees at 11 bases. V shed 1 base, J shed 5 bases, and the junction held 9 bases outside the gene matches. Looked up from germline, CDR1 is GTSNPN and CDR2 is SVGIG (reference sequence). This CDR3 contains 16 residues. The CDR3 is CAWSEFSGRAGETQYF. The CDR3, as DNA: TGTGCCTGGAGTGAATTTAGCGGGAGGGCGGGGGAGACCCAGTACTTC.

CDR3 amino acids: CASTTEVSYNEQFF. The CDR3 DNA sequence: TGTGCCAGCACTACAGAAGTCTCCTACAATGAGCAGTTCTTC. The chain uses TRBV28 and TRBJ2-1; D ambiguous. Germline CDR1 is MDHEN and CDR2 is SYDVKM. V shed 7 bases and J shed 0 bases, with 10 bases lying between them. The CDR3 loop spans 14 amino acids.

The J gene is TRBJ2-7, the V gene TRBV6-5; TRBD1 might be the D (6 bases). This CDR3 has 13 amino acids. Looked up from germline, CDR1 is MNHEY and CDR2 is SVGAGI. The V gene lost 6 bases and the J gene lost 3 bases, with 12 bases spanning the gap. The CDR3 coding sequence is TGTGCCAGCAGAAGAGGGGGTTTCTACGAGCAGTACTTC. Translated, it gives CASRRGGFYEQYF.

V gene TRBV6-5 combines with J gene TRBJ1-5; 8 bases agree with TRBD1. The V gene's germline CDR1 is MNHEY and CDR2 SVGAGI. The CDR3 has 15 amino acids. Trimming took 0 bases from V and 6 from J; bases not matched to a gene: 4. For the CDR3, the DNA is TGTGCCAGCAGTTACTCGGGACAGGTTAGTCAGCCCCAGCATTTT. Protein: CASSYSGQVSQPQHF.

CDR3 in DNA: TGTGCCAGCAGTTTATCAGGGGGATACTATGGCTACACCTTC. It translates to CASSLSGGYYGYTF. The chain links TRBV27 to TRBJ1-2; a weak D match, TRBD1 (6 bases). The CDR3 totals 14 residues. The V end lost 0 bases, the J end lost 3 bases, and 8 bases lay between the germline ends. Germline values: CDR1 MNHEY, CDR2 SMNVEV (reference sequence).

This clone appeared a single time. The chain recombines TRBV15 with TRBJ1-3; 7 bases are a match to TRBD1. Germline CDR1 reads LNHNV; CDR2 reads YYDKDF (reference sequence). CDR3 size: 14 residues. The trim removed 5 bases at V and 2 bases at J, leaving 3 bases unmatched. Here the CDR3 reads CATSHRGPGNTIYF. The DNA for the CDR3 is TGTGCCACCAGCCACAGGGGACCTGGAAACACCATATATTTT.

The V and J genes are TRBV7-9 and TRBJ1-6; TRBD1 is a possible D gene (5 bases). Germline V gives CDR1 SEHNR, CDR2 FQNEAQ (reference sequence). CDR3 length: 14 amino acids. V lost 6 bases, J lost 7 bases, and 13 bases lay in between. The CDR3 loop is CASSLQGPNSPLHF. DNA of the CDR3: TGTGCCAGCAGTCTCCAGGGCCCGAATTCACCCCTCCACTTT. Complete variable domain (other parts from reference TRBV7-9 and TRBJ1-6): DTGVSQNPRHKITKRGQNVTFRCDPISEHNRLYWYRQTLGQGPEFLTYFQNEAQLEKSRLLSDRFSAERPKGSFSTLEIQRTEQGDSAMYLCASSLQGPNSPLHFGNGTRLTVT.

This chain links TRBV7-2 with TRBJ1-4; no reliable D call. Per the germline V gene, CDR1 is SGHTA and CDR2 is FQGNSA. The CDR3 runs to 13 residues. Trimming pared 1 base from V and 10 bases from J, leaving 10 bases between. The CDR3 DNA reads as TGTGCCAGCAGCTTAGAAGTTTCCGGAAAACTGTTTTTT. This sequence encodes CASSLEVSGKLFF. Filled out from reference TRBV7-2 and TRBJ1-4, the complete variable domain reads GAGVSQSPSNKVTEKGKDVELRCDPISGHTALYWYRQSLGQGLEFLIYFQGNSAPDKSGLPSDRFSAERTGGSVSTLTIQRTQQEDSAVYLCASSLEVSGKLFFGSGTQLSVL.